A single sample gave rise to the 6 T cell receptor beta chains below, sequenced in a study of T cells in Graves' hyperthyroidism and ophthalmopathy. The source material, RNA transcripts, was used to amplify TCR beta CDR3 regions. The TCR CDR3 was amplified in a first-round RT-PCR using the HTBI primer set. TCRdb ran MiXCR on the multiplex PCR reads and lists one entry per CDR3 protein. There are more than 350,000 distinct CDR3 sequences in the sample; 15% occur only once, and approximately 32% lies in the top ten. Material: blood. The source is a woman aged 25 to 45 with Graves' hyperthyroidism.

The table lists this clonotype with many counts. DNA for the CDR3: TGTGCCACCAGTGATCGCCGGGGACTAGCGCGATCCTACAATGAGCAGTTCTTC. Protein: CATSDRRGLARSYNEQFF. The chain is built from TRBV24-1 and TRBJ2-1, with TRBD2 matching over 10 bases. Losses at the gene ends were 3 bases for V and 1 base for J; bases not matched to a gene: 8. The germline V gene encodes CDR1 KGHDR and CDR2 SFDVKD. CDR3 size: 18 residues.

This clonotype showed up just a few times. The chain combines TRBV3-1 with TRBJ2-7; tentative D call: TRBD2 (6 bases). Trimming shortened V by 4 bases and J by 7 bases, and 20 bases separated the two germline ends. The CDR3 totals 15 residues. The germline gives CDR1 LGHDT, CDR2 YNNKEL (reference sequence). This CDR3 reads CASSPPGERTGEQYF. The CDR3, as DNA: TGTGCCAGCAGCCCCCCGGGGGAGAGGACCGGGGAGCAGTACTTC.

The chain has TRBV9 and TRBJ2-7, with D hard to call. Trimming took off 0 bases at V and 4 bases at J, with 14 bases between the two ends. Germline V gene sequence: CDR1 SGDLS, CDR2 YYNGEE. The CDR3 spans 15 residues. CDR3 amino acids: CASSVAASWAYEQYF. The CDR3 region has the DNA TGTGCCAGCAGCGTAGCGGCTAGTTGGGCTTACGAGCAGTACTTC.

This clonotype was found many times. The chain links TRBV6-1 to TRBJ2-7; D is uncertain. This CDR3 has 15 residues. In germline, CDR1 is MNHNS, CDR2 SASEGT. V lost 10 bases, J lost 0 bases, and 19 bases lay in between. The CDR3 DNA reads as TGTGCCATAAAGCCGCGGTTGCCTGTCTCCTACGAGCAGTACTTC. Its translation: CAIKPRLPVSYEQYF.

Written as DNA, the CDR3 is TGTGCCAGCAGCTTACGGACTAGTCTAATCGAGACCCAGTACTTC. As protein: CASSLRTSLIETQYF. This chain uses TRBV7-9 with TRBJ2-5; 7 positions match TRBD2. The CDR3 runs 15 residues. The V segment lost 2 bases and the J segment 5 bases; nucleotides outside the gene matches: 8. The germline V gene has CDR1 SEHNR and CDR2 FQNEAQ (reference sequence).

This clonotype was seen a few times. This sequence joins TRBV7-8 and TRBJ2-7; a weak D match, TRBD1 (5 bases). CDR3 length: 15 amino acids. Germline CDR1 reads SGHVS; CDR2 reads FQNEAQ. V lost 1 base to trimming and J lost 2 bases, with 12 bases between them. CDR3 protein: CASSLVLGRTYEQYF. For the CDR3, the DNA is TGTGCCAGCAGCTTAGTCCTGGGGCGGACCTACGAGCAGTACTTC.